The 21 T cell receptor beta chains below all came from one sample that was sequenced in a study of blood T cell repertoires in COVID-19. Assay used: immunoSEQ multiplex PCR; TCRdb lists only in-frame clones, some missing. Of about 150,000 clones listed, approximately 84% are singletons. Material for sequencing was peripheral blood. All receptors derive from a human donor in a cohort sampled during active COVID-19.

The V gene is TRBV7-9, the J gene TRBJ2-7, with TRBD1 identical over 7 bases. V shed 2 bases, J shed 2 bases, and the junction held 6 bases outside the gene matches. CDR1 is SEHNR and CDR2 is FQNEAQ in the germline V gene (reference sequence). The CDR3 loop spans 15 amino acids. DNA of the CDR3: TGTGCCAGCAGCTTATGGATTACAGGGGCCTACGAGCAGTACTTC. This encodes CASSLWITGAYEQYF.

This chain links TRBV6-2 or TRBV6-3 with TRBJ1-2, with unresolved D. V was clipped by 6 bases and J by 8 bases, with 16 bases between them. CDR1 and CDR2 (germline): MNHEY, SVGEGT. The CDR3 is made up of 13 amino acids. The CDR3 DNA sequence: TGTGCCAGCAGCCCGACGGGTCTGAGGGGCTACACCTTC. This encodes CASSPTGLRGYTF.

This clone turned up a few times. This chain connects TRBV11-2 to TRBJ1-1; D may be TRBD1 (5 bases). The CDR3 extends over 15 amino acids. CDR1 is SGHAT and CDR2 is FQNNGV in the germline V gene. Trimming pared 3 bases from V and 1 base from J, leaving 12 bases between. Here the CDR3 reads CASSFPPGPNTEAFF. DNA for the CDR3: TGTGCCAGCAGCTTCCCGCCAGGGCCGAACACTGAAGCTTTCTTT.

V is TRBV7-2 and J is TRBJ1-2; 10 bases map to TRBD1. In germline, CDR1 is SGHTA, CDR2 FQGNSA. The ends lost 0 bases at V and 6 bases at J; junction bases unmatched: 7. The CDR3 has 16 amino acids. CDR3 amino acids: CASSLAPGTGVDGYTF. CDR3 nucleotide sequence: TGTGCCAGCAGCTTAGCCCCCGGGACAGGGGTAGATGGCTACACCTTC.

This clone showed up just once. The chain recombines TRBV19 with TRBJ1-1, with D possibly TRBD1 on 6 matching bases. The V end was cut by 6 bases, the J end by 3 bases, with 14 bases between. The CDR3 runs to 14 residues. Germline CDR1 LNHDA, CDR2 SQIVND (reference sequence). CDR3 sequence: CASRKQGLYTEAFF. CDR3 DNA: TGTGCCAGTAGGAAACAGGGTCTGTACACTGAAGCTTTCTTT.

The chain joins TRBV6-6 to TRBJ2-4, with 8 bases that match TRBD2. This CDR3 spans 16 amino acids. V was pared by 7 bases and J by 7 bases, with 15 bases of the junction left unmatched. Per the germline V gene, CDR1 is MNHNY and CDR2 is SVGAGI (reference sequence). CDR3 sequence (DNA): TGTGCCAGCAACTCGAAAGAAGCGGGGGCCAGGAACATTCAGTACTTC. This encodes CASNSKEAGARNIQYF.

The chain employs TRBV30 and TRBJ1-5; D is uncertain. Germline CDR1 is GTSNPN and CDR2 is SVGIG (reference sequence). The CDR3 consists of 13 residues. V lost 2 bases and J 5 bases, leaving 10 bases between the germline ends. Written as DNA, the CDR3 is TGTGCCTGGAGTCCCGGGTTCGATCAGCCCCAGCATTTT. This encodes CAWSPGFDQPQHF.

The chain carries TRBV9 and TRBJ2-3; D gene uncertain. With 0 bases removed from V and 2 bases from J, the gap between germline ends came to 7 bases. CDR1 is SGDLS, CDR2 YYNGEE, per germline. There are 14 residues in the CDR3. The CDR3 reads CASSVGPDTDTQYF. The CDR3 nucleotides are TGTGCCAGCAGCGTAGGGCCCGACACAGATACGCAGTATTTT.

This clone was observed a few times. The rearrangement uses TRBV5-1 and TRBJ2-5; 9 nucleotides agree with TRBD1. With V trimmed by 0 bases and J by 3 bases, 6 bases remained unmatched. The CDR3 consists of 16 residues. Germline loops: CDR1 SGHRS, CDR2 YFSETQ. The CDR3 loop is CASSLAQGTGKETQYF. The CDR3 bases are TGCGCCAGCAGCTTGGCCCAAGGGACAGGGAAAGAGACCCAGTACTTC. Based on the CDR3 plus reference TRBV5-1 and TRBJ2-5, the full variable domain is KAGVTQTPRYLIKTRGQQVTLSCSPISGHRSVSWYQQTPGQGLQFLFEYFSETQRNKGNFPGRFSGRQFSNSRSEMNVSTLELGDSALYLCASSLAQGTGKETQYFGPGTRLLVL.

This chain uses TRBV3-1 (or the pseudogene TRBV3-2) with TRBJ2-2; 10 bases are shared with TRBD2. The CDR3 sequence is 15 residues long. With V trimmed by 6 bases and J by 7 bases, 8 bases remained unmatched. Germline values: CDR1 LGHDT, CDR2 YNNKEL (reference sequence). Here the CDR3 DNA reads TGTGCCAGCAGTCAGCGGGGGGGCCGCGGCGGGGAGCTGTTTTTT. It is translated as CASSQRGGRGGELFF.

This clone was recorded a few times. V usage is TRBV21-1 and J usage is TRBJ2-2; the D segment call TRBD2 is taken from the table without a DNA check. TRBV21-1 is a known pseudogene. CDR3 size: 17 residues. The CDR3 loop is CASSLTTRGSKTGELFF. The DNA of the CDR3 is TGTGCCAGCAGCCTTACGACCCGCGGGAGTAAAACCGGGGAGCTGTTTTTT.

J is TRBJ2-2 and V is TRBV4-1; 8 bases are a match to TRBD1. With V trimmed by 4 bases and J by 1 base, 8 bases remained unmatched. Germline CDR1 MGHRA, CDR2 YSYEKL. The CDR3 has 17 amino acids. The CDR3 protein is CASSRTSGTGNTGELFF. CDR3 coding DNA: TGCGCCAGCAGCCGAACCTCCGGGACAGGGAACACCGGGGAGCTGTTTTTT.

The rearrangement uses TRBV6-2 or TRBV6-3 and TRBJ1-2, with D uncertain. The CDR3 covers 13 residues. V gave up 0 bases and J gave up 4 bases, with 6 bases separating them. Germline CDR1 reads MNHEY; CDR2 reads SVGEGT. CDR3 nucleotides: TGTGCCAGCAGTTACTCGACAACCTATGGCTACACCTTC. Translated: CASSYSTTYGYTF.

V usage is TRBV5-1 and J usage is TRBJ1-4, with 9 bases that match TRBD1. Per the germline V gene, CDR1 is SGHRS and CDR2 is YFSETQ. After removal of 0 bases from V and 5 bases from J, the junction contained 2 bases not matched to a gene. This CDR3 has 15 amino acids. The CDR3 DNA reads TGCGCCAGCAGCTTGGCCGGGACAGGGAATGAAAAACTGTTTTTT. It translates to CASSLAGTGNEKLFF.

Details on this clone: Other DNA sequences in this specimen translate into the identical CDR3. The chain recombines TRBV19 with TRBJ1-1; 7 nucleotides line up with TRBD1. The CDR3 is 13 amino acids. V shed 4 bases, J shed 5 bases, and the junction held 4 bases outside the gene matches. Germline values: CDR1 LNHDA, CDR2 SQIVND (reference sequence). The CDR3 region is CASSSTGETEAFF. CDR3 nucleotides: TGTGCCAGTAGTAGTACAGGGGAAACTGAAGCTTTCTTT.

The chain links TRBV18 to TRBJ1-2; no reliable D call. The CDR3 runs to 16 residues. Trimming left V 0 bases short and J 6 bases short, with 17 bases between. The germline V gene has CDR1 KGHSH and CDR2 LQKENI. CDR3 DNA: TGTGCCAGCTCACCACCGAACCCAACCACTGGAGATGGCTACACCTTC. Translating gives CASSPPNPTTGDGYTF.

The chain has TRBV10-3 and TRBJ2-5, with 7 bases that match TRBD2. The V gene's germline CDR1 is ENHRY and CDR2 SYGVKD. CDR3 length: 13 residues. The V and J ends lost 3 bases and 5 bases, in that order; junction bases with no gene match: 3. The CDR3 protein is CAISDGGIETQYF. The CDR3 DNA is TGTGCCATCAGTGACGGGGGGATCGAGACCCAGTACTTC.

Regarding this clone: The sample holds other DNA sequences that translate to the same CDR3. The chain employs TRBV10-3 and TRBJ2-1; 8 bases line up with TRBD2. Germline CDR1 reads ENHRY; CDR2 reads SYGVKD. The trim removed 10 bases at V and 2 bases at J, leaving 7 bases unmatched. The CDR3 runs 14 residues. This chain's CDR3 is CASQRGIPYNEQFF. Here the CDR3 DNA reads TGTGCCAGCCAGCGGGGGATACCCTACAATGAGCAGTTCTTC.

V usage is TRBV20-1 and J usage is TRBJ1-6; D might be TRBD1 (5 bases). The CDR3 is made up of 13 amino acids. CDR1 is DFQATT and CDR2 is SNEGSKA in the germline V gene (reference sequence). The germline V and J ends were trimmed by 3 bases and 5 bases, with 8 bases remaining between them. The CDR3 DNA reads as TGCAGTGCTAGTTCGACAGATAATTCACCCCTCCACTTT. Translating gives CSASSTDNSPLHF.

This clone was seen just once. The gene calls are TRBV5-1 and TRBJ2-5; 9 bases map to TRBD2. The CDR3 sequence is 15 residues long. The junction had 4 bases not matched to a gene; V was cut back by 1 base and J by 3 bases. Germline CDR1 reads SGHRS; CDR2 reads YFSETQ. The CDR3 sequence is CASSLIAGDKETQYF. The CDR3 DNA follows: TGCGCCAGCAGCTTGATAGCGGGGGACAAAGAGACCCAGTACTTC.

This clone was picked up one time. The chain combines TRBV27 with TRBJ2-5; D unresolved. Trimming shortened V by 5 bases and J by 2 bases, and 9 bases separated the two germline ends. The germline gives CDR1 MNHEY, CDR2 SMNVEV (reference sequence). The CDR3 totals 13 residues. DNA of the CDR3: TGTGCCAGCAGTGCGACTTTTCAAGAGACCCAGTACTTC. Encoded protein: CASSATFQETQYF.